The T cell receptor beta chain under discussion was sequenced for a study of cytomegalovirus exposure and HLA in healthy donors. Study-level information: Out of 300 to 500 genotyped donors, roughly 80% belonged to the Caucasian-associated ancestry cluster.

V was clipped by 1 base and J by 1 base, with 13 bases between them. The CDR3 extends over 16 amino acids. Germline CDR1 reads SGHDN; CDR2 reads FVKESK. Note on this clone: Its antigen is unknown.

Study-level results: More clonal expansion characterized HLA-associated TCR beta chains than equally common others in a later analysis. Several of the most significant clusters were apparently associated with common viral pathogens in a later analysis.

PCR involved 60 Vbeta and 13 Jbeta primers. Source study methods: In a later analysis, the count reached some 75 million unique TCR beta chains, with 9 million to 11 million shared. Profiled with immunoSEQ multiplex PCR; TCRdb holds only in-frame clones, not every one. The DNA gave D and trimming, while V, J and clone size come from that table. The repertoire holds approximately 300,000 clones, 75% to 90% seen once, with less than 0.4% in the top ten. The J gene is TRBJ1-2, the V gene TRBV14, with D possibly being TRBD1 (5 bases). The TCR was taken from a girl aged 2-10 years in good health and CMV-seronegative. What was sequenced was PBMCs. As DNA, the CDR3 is TGTGCCAGCAGCCAAGTCGCGGCAGGGCTTAACTATGGCTACACCTTC. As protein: CASSQVAAGLNYGYTF.